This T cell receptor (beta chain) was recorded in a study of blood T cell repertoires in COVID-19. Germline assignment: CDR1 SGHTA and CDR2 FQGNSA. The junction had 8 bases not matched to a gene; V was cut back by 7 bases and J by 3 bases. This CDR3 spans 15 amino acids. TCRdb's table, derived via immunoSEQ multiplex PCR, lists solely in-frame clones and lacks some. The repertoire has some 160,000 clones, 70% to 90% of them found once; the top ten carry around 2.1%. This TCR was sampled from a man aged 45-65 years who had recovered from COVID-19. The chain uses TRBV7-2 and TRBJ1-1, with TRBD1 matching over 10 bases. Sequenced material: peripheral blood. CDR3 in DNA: TGTGCCAGCACGGATATGACAGGGGGCCACACTGAAGCTTTCTTT. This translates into CASTDMTGGHTEAFF.